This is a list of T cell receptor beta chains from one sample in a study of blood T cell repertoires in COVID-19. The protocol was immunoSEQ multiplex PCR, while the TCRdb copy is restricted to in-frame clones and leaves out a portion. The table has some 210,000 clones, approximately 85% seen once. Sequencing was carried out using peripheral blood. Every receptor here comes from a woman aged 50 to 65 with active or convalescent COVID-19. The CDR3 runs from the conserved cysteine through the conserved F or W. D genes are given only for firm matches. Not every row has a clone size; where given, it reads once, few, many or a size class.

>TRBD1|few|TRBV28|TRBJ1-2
CAIPTQGNYGYTF
TGTGCCATACCGACACAGGGGAACTATGGCTACACCTTC
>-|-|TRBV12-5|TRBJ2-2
CASGLALLATHGGPGELFF
TGTGCTAGTGGTTTGGCTCTCCTAGCCACCCACGGGGGGCCCGGGGAGCTGTTTTTT
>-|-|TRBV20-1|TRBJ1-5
CSAPEGQPQHF
TGCAGTGCACCCGAGGGTCAGCCCCAGCATTTT
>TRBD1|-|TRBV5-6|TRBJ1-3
CASSLEGTGDGNTIYF
TGTGCCAGCAGCTTGGAAGGGACAGGCGATGGAAACACCATATATTTT
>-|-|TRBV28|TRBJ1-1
CASSFGTREAFF
TGTGCCAGCAGTTTCGGTACGAGGGAAGCTTTCTTT
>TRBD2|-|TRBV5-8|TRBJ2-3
CASSLGRGTSTDTQYF
TGTGCCAGCAGCTTAGGGCGGGGGACTAGCACAGATACGCAGTATTTT
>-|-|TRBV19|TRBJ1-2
CASSMGSKTYGYTF
TGTGCCAGTAGTATGGGCAGTAAGACCTATGGCTACACCTTC
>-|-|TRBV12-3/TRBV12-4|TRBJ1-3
CASSFRGGNTIYF
TGTGCCAGCAGTTTCCGGGGTGGAAACACCATATATTTT
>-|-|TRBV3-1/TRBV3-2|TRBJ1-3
CASSQATRGTGNTIYF
TGTGCCAGCAGCCAAGCCACCAGGGGAACTGGAAACACCATATATTTT
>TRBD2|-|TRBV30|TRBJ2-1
CAWSGLAGGLF
TGTGCCTGGAGCGGACTAGCGGGAGGCCTCTTC
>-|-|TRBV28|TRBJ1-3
CASSTDSSGNTIYF
TGTGCCAGCAGCACCGACAGCTCTGGAAACACCATATATTTT
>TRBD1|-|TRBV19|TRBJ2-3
CASSIGQGITDTQYF
TGTGCCAGTAGTATAGGACAGGGAATCACAGATACGCAGTATTTT